This TCR beta chain appears in the sequencing data of a study of blood T cell repertoires in COVID-19. Study background: From the United States, Italy and Spain came samples of acute and convalescent COVID-19. T cells, B-cell-depleted T cells, or PBMCs supplied cDNA or gDNA.

The Seattle patients, enrolled during active infection, were followed longitudinally. The V end was cut by 5 bases, the J end by 2 bases, with 13 bases between. This CDR3 is 15 amino acids long. The germline CDR1 and CDR2 sequences are MDHEN and SYDVKM. The method was immunoSEQ multiplex PCR; TCRdb's version includes in-frame clones alone and lacks a portion of them. The sample lists a few hundred thousand clones, 75% to 90% occurring once. What was sequenced was peripheral blood. This clonotype was obtained from a woman in her 70s with COVID-19, enrolled during active disease. The J gene is TRBJ1-3, the V gene TRBV28; D is unresolved. The CDR3 sequence is CASSLHPGAGNTIYF. CDR3 DNA: TGTGCCAGCAGTCTCCACCCCGGGGCTGGAAACACCATATATTTT.